These 25 T cell receptor beta chains share one sample of origin, sequenced in a study of blood T cells in healthy people across ages. Together with a sample-barcoded 5' primer, a J-beta primer mix was included in a second PCR lasting roughly 6 to 12 cycles. TCRdb processed the 5' RACE reads anew with MiXCR; each CDR3 protein has one entry. Here the sample spans some 1.6 million distinct CDR3 sequences, around 35% being singletons. The sequenced sample consisted of blood. These receptors were obtained from a young woman in good health.

This clonotype was detected only once. Here the CDR3 DNA reads TGTGCCAGCAGGGGCACTAGCGGGTTCACAGATACGCAGTATTTT. Translation: CASRGTSGFTDTQYF. The rearrangement uses TRBV2 and TRBJ2-3; TRBD2 matches 9 bases. With V trimmed by 6 bases and J by 2 bases, 6 bases remained unmatched. Germline CDR1 is SNHLY and CDR2 is FYNNEI. The CDR3 has 15 residues.

This clonotype was detected ten times or more. The junction differs from germline at one of its ends, possibly a read error. The J gene is TRBJ1-5, the V gene TRBV4-1; unclear D gene. CDR1 is MGHRA, CDR2 YSYEKL, per germline. This CDR3 has 13 amino acids. The CDR3 region is CASSQDSNQPQHF. The CDR3 DNA follows: TGTGCCAGCAGCCAGGACAGCAATCAGCCCCAGCATTTT.

This chain links TRBV11-2 with TRBJ2-1; D may be TRBD2 (6 bases). The germline V gene has CDR1 SGHAT and CDR2 FQNNGV. The CDR3 covers 17 residues. V was shortened by 5 bases and J by 4 bases, with 21 bases between the two germline ends. The DNA for the CDR3 is TGTGCCAGCAGCCCGCGAAGAGCGGGCGACTGGTACAATGAGCAGTTCTTC. Residues: CASSPRRAGDWYNEQFF.

The chain combines TRBV2 with TRBJ2-7, with D possibly being TRBD1 (6 bases). The V end lost 3 bases, the J end lost 2 bases, and 14 bases lay between the germline ends. Germline V gene data show CDR1 as SNHLY and CDR2 as FYNNEI. The CDR3 is made up of 15 amino acids. The DNA for the CDR3 is TGTGCCAGCAGTGAGGGTGGGGACATAGCCTACGAGCAGTACTTC. Encoded protein: CASSEGGDIAYEQYF.

The chain couples TRBV5-1 to TRBJ2-5; 9 bases align to TRBD1. Germline V gene sequence: CDR1 SGHRS, CDR2 YFSETQ. Germline trimming cut 2 bases from V and 5 bases from J; bases unmatched to any gene: 10. CDR3 length equals 16 residues. The DNA for the CDR3 is TGCGCCAGCAGCTTCTTCAGGACAGGGGCTGGGGAGACCCAGTACTTC. Translation gives CASSFFRTGAGETQYF.

Note on this clonotype: At one end the junction does not follow the germline gene, possibly because of a read error. The chain links TRBV7-8 to TRBJ1-1; D is unresolved. CDR1 is SGHVS, CDR2 FQNEAQ, per germline. This CDR3 spans 15 amino acids. The CDR3 here is CAGSLDGLVNTEAFF. For the CDR3, the DNA is TGTGCCGGCAGCTTAGATGGTTTAGTGAACACTGAAGCTTTCTTT.

In its sample, this clonotype was seen a few times. V usage is TRBV7-9 and J usage is TRBJ2-1, with 7 bases aligning to TRBD2. CDR1 is SEHNR and CDR2 is FQNEAQ in the germline V gene (reference sequence). The CDR3 loop spans 14 amino acids. V was pared by 0 bases and J by 7 bases, with 3 bases of the junction left unmatched. The DNA for the CDR3 is TGTGCCAGCAGCTTAGCTGCGCGGGGGAATGAGCAGTTCTTC. Translated, it gives CASSLAARGNEQFF.

This clonotype was detected only a few times. The V call is TRBV18, the J call TRBJ1-2; perhaps TRBD1 as D (6 bases). V was shortened by 6 bases and J by 6 bases, with 14 bases between the two germline ends. This CDR3 spans 13 amino acids. CDR1 is KGHSH and CDR2 is LQKENI in the germline V gene. The DNA for the CDR3 is TGTGCCAGCTCCCGACCAGGGGACCATGGCTACACCTTC. Translation: CASSRPGDHGYTF.

V is TRBV20-1 and J is TRBJ2-7, with unresolved D. This CDR3 has 15 amino acids. Germline values: CDR1 DFQATT, CDR2 SNEGSKA (reference sequence). V lost 6 bases to trimming and J lost 0 bases, with 18 bases between them. CDR3 nucleotides: TGCAGTGCCACTGGGGTGCCAAGCTTCTCCTACGAGCAGTACTTC. Its protein product is CSATGVPSFSYEQYF.

This clonotype was counted only a few times. The CDR3 sequence: CASSIGRASSTDTQYF. Written as DNA, the CDR3 is TGTGCCAGCAGCATAGGGCGTGCATCTAGCACAGATACGCAGTATTTT. The genes are TRBV7-3 and TRBJ2-3; D uncertain. There are 16 residues in the CDR3. CDR1 and CDR2 from the germline V gene are SGHTA and FQGTGA. Trimming removed 5 bases from V and 0 bases from J, with 15 bases in between.

The J gene is TRBJ2-2, the V gene TRBV6-5; perhaps TRBD2 as D (5 bases). With 5 bases removed from V and 4 bases from J, the gap between germline ends came to 14 bases. Germline lookup yields CDR1 MNHEY and CDR2 SVGAGI. This CDR3 is built from 15 residues. The CDR3 nucleotides are TGTGCCAGCAGTCCTTATCTAGCCTCCACCGGGGAGCTGTTTTTT. Amino acid sequence: CASSPYLASTGELFF.

The V gene is TRBV7-9, the J gene TRBJ1-5, with a tentative D call TRBD1 (5 bases). The germline V and J ends were trimmed by 3 bases and 5 bases, with 14 bases remaining between them. The CDR3 has 15 residues. Germline lookup yields CDR1 SEHNR and CDR2 FQNEAQ (reference sequence). CDR3 sequence: CASSLGGIWDQPQHF. Written as DNA, the CDR3 is TGTGCCAGCAGCTTGGGGGGTATCTGGGATCAGCCCCAGCATTTT.

This clonotype was picked up a small number of times. The chain has TRBV7-9 and TRBJ2-3; weak D call: TRBD2 (6 bases). Deletions cut 1 base from V and 3 bases from J, with 20 bases between. The length of the CDR3 is 18 residues. CDR1 and CDR2 (germline): SEHNR, FQNEAQ (reference sequence). The CDR3 DNA sequence: TGTGCCAGCAGCTTAGTGTTCGAGGAGGGTGCGCAAACAGATACGCAGTATTTT. This translates into CASSLVFEEGAQTDTQYF.

The V and J genes are TRBV7-8 and TRBJ1-4; no clear D. Germline-derived CDR1 and CDR2 are SGHVS and FQNEAQ. Trimming took 4 bases from V and 7 from J, leaving 16 bases between them. The CDR3 has 15 amino acids. The CDR3 sequence is CASSSSGVVAEKLFF. The CDR3 coding sequence is TGTGCCAGCAGCTCCTCCGGGGTCGTGGCTGAAAAACTGTTTTTT.

The J gene is TRBJ2-7, the V gene TRBV3-1; the match to TRBD2 covers 8 bases. The germline CDR1 and CDR2 sequences are LGHDT and YNNKEL (reference sequence). V lost 4 bases and J lost 2; bases outside the gene matches: 4. This CDR3 region has 14 residues. CDR3 protein: CASSPQRGPYEQYF. The CDR3 bases are TGTGCCAGCAGCCCTCAGCGGGGGCCCTACGAGCAGTACTTC.

Ten or more counts support this clonotype. An end of the junction does not agree with germline; a read error may underlie this. The rearrangement uses TRBV4-1 and TRBJ2-3; D is perhaps TRBD2 (6 bases). Germline V CDR1 and CDR2: MGHRA, YSYEKL. This CDR3 is 14 amino acids long. The CDR3: CASSLGDFTDTQYF. DNA for the CDR3: TGTGCCAGCAGTTTAGGGGACTTCACAGATACGCAGTATTTT.

This clonotype was detected a few times. The V and J genes are TRBV20-1 and TRBJ2-7; 12 bases map to TRBD1. The CDR3 is 17 amino acids. With 5 bases clipped from V and 2 bases from J, the junction kept 13 bases outside the gene matches. CDR1 and CDR2 (germline): DFQATT, SNEGSKA (reference sequence). The CDR3: CSAVTLGTGGYTYEQYF. The CDR3 region has the DNA TGCAGTGCTGTCACCCTGGGGACAGGGGGCTACACCTACGAGCAGTACTTC.

This clonotype has just a few counts. This chain links TRBV7-9 with TRBJ2-3; D ambiguous. This CDR3 contains 14 residues. The V gene's germline CDR1 is SEHNR and CDR2 FQNEAQ (reference sequence). V was trimmed by 4 bases and J by 4 bases, leaving 12 bases between them. The CDR3 nucleotides are TGTGCCAGCAGCTCGCCCGGGTGGGCAGATACGCAGTATTTT. Translation gives CASSSPGWADTQYF.

This chain uses TRBV27 with TRBJ2-1, with 8 bases fitting TRBD2. V lost 3 bases, J lost 5 bases, and 3 bases stayed unmatched. The CDR3 is made up of 14 amino acids. The germline gives CDR1 MNHEY, CDR2 SMNVEV (reference sequence). The CDR3 DNA reads as TGTGCCAGCAGTTTTAGCGGGATCCACAATGAGCAGTTCTTC. This gives the protein CASSFSGIHNEQFF.

A word on this clonotype: With a much larger clone just one base away, this may be a read error. The DNA for the CDR3 is TGTGCCAGCAGCCTTATGGTAGCGGGGCGGCATGAGCAGTTCTTC. Translating it yields CASSLMVAGRHEQFF. The gene calls are TRBV7-9 and TRBJ2-1; 8 bases align to TRBD2. In germline, CDR1 is SEHNR, CDR2 FQNEAQ (reference sequence). V lost 5 bases to trimming and J lost 8 bases; unmatched junction nucleotides: 11. CDR3 length: 15 residues.

This clonotype was seen only a few times. The CDR3 nucleotides read TGCGCCAGCAGCCAAGGGGCGCGGGAGGACATTGATGAGCAGTTCTTC. This sequence encodes CASSQGAREDIDEQFF. V is TRBV4-1 and J is TRBJ2-1, with TRBD2 matching over 8 bases. CDR1 MGHRA and CDR2 YSYEKL come from the germline V gene. This CDR3 has 16 residues. J was trimmed by 8 bases and V by 1 base; bases with no gene match: 10.

This clonotype showed up just a few times. The V call is TRBV5-1, the J call TRBJ2-1, with 8 bases lining up with TRBD1. This CDR3 is 15 amino acids long. V lost 1 base to trimming and J lost 5 bases; unmatched junction nucleotides: 5. Germline V gene data show CDR1 as SGHRS and CDR2 as YFSETQ. Here the CDR3 DNA reads TGCGCCAGCAGCTTGTGGCAGGGGGCGGACAATGAGCAGTTCTTC. Translation: CASSLWQGADNEQFF.

This chain links TRBV6-2 or TRBV6-3 with TRBJ1-2, with TRBD1 identical over 7 bases. The CDR3 length is 12 residues. Germline trimming cut 6 bases from V and 7 bases from J; bases unmatched to any gene: 5. CDR1 MNHEY and CDR2 SVGEGT come from the germline V gene. Written as DNA, the CDR3 is TGTGCCAGCAGAACCGGGACAGTTGGCTACACCTTC. It yields the protein CASRTGTVGYTF.

In this sample, this clonotype turned up a few times. The chain has TRBV20-1 and TRBJ2-7, with D perhaps matching TRBD1 (5 bases). The length of the CDR3 is 13 residues. The ends were cut back, 2 bases at V and 0 bases at J, with 8 bases in the middle. The germline V gene encodes CDR1 DFQATT and CDR2 SNEGSKA (reference sequence). CDR3 coding DNA: TGCAGTGCTAGAACAGGACGCTCCTACGAGCAGTACTTC. This gives the protein CSARTGRSYEQYF.

This chain joins TRBV3-1 and TRBJ2-3, with TRBD2 identical over 11 bases. V was pared by 1 base and J by 5 bases, with 14 bases of the junction left unmatched. Germline CDR1 and CDR2: LGHDT and YNNKEL (reference sequence). This CDR3 has 19 amino acids. The CDR3 DNA sequence: TGTGCCAGCAGCCAAGGGGTATTAGCGGGAGGGCCCCCCAGAGATACGCAGTATTTT. Protein: CASSQGVLAGGPPRDTQYF.